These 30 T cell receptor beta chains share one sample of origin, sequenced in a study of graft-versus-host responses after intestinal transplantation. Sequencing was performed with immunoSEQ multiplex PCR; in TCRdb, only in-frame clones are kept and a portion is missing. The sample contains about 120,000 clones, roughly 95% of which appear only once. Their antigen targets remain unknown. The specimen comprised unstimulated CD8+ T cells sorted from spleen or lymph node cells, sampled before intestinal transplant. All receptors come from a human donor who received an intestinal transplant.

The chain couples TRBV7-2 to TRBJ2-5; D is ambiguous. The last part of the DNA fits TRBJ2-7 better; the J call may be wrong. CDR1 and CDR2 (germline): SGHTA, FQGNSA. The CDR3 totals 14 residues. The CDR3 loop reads CASSLATRYYEQYF. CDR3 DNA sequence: TGTGCCAGCAGCTTAGCAACCAGGTACTACGAGCAGTACTTC.

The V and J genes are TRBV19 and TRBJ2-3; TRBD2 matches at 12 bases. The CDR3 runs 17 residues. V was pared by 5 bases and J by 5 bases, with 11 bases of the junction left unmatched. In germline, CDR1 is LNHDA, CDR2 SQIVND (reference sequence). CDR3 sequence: CASSPRLAGAPQDTQYF. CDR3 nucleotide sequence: TGTGCCAGTAGTCCTCGACTAGCGGGAGCCCCGCAAGATACGCAGTATTTT.

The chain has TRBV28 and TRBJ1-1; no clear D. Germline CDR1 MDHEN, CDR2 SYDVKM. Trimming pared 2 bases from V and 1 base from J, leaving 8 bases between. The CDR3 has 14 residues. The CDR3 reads CASSLGSWNTEAFF. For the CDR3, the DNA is TGTGCCAGCAGTTTAGGTTCGTGGAACACTGAAGCTTTCTTT.

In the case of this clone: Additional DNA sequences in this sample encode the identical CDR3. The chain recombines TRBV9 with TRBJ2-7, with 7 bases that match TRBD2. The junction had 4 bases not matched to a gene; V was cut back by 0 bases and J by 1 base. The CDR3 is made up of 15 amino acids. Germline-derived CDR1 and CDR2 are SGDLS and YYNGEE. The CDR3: CASSVGASGSYEQYF. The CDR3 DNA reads TGTGCCAGCAGCGTAGGGGCTAGCGGTTCCTACGAGCAGTACTTC.

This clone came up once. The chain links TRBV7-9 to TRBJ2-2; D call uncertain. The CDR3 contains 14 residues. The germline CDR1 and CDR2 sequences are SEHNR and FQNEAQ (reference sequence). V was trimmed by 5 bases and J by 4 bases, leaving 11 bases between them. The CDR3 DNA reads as TGTGCCAGCAGCCCCCGGGTGTCCACCGGGGAGCTGTTTTTT. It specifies CASSPRVSTGELFF. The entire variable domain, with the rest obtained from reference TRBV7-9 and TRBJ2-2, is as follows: DTGVSQNPRHKITKRGQNVTFRCDPISEHNRLYWYRQTLGQGPEFLTYFQNEAQLEKSRLLSDRFSAERPKGSFSTLEIQRTEQGDSAMYLCASSPRVSTGELFFGEGSRLTVL.

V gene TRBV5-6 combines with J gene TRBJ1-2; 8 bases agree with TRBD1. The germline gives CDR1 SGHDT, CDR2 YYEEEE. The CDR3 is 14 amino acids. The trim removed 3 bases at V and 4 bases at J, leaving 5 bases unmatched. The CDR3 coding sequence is TGTGCCAGCAGCTCCGGGACAGGACCCTATGGCTACACCTTC. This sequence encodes CASSSGTGPYGYTF.

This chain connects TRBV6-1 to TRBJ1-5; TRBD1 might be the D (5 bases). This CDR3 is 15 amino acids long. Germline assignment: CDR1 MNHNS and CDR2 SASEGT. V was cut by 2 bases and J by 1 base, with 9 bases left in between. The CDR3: CASSEPGTSNQPQHF. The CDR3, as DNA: TGTGCCAGCAGTGAACCGGGGACGAGCAATCAGCCCCAGCATTTT.

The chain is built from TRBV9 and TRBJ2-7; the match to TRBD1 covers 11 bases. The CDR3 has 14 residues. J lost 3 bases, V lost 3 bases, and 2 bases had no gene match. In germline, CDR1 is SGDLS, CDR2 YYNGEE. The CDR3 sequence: CASSAGQGVYEQYF. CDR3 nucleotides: TGTGCCAGCAGCGCGGGACAGGGGGTCTACGAGCAGTACTTC.

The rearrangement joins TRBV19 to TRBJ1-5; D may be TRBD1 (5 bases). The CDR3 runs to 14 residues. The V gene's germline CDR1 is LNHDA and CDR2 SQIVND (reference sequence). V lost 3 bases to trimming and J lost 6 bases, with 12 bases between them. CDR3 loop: CASSMPGGVQPQHF. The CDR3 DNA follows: TGTGCCAGTAGTATGCCGGGGGGGGTTCAGCCCCAGCATTTT.

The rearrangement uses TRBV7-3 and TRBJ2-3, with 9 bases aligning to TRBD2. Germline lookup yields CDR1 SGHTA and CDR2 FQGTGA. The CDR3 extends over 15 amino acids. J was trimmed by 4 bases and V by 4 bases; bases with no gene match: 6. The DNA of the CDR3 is TGTGCCAGCAGCTGGGGGACTAGCCCAGCAGATACGCAGTATTTT. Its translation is CASSWGTSPADTQYF. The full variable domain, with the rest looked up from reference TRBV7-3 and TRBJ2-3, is GAGVSQTPSNKVTEKGKYVELRCDPISGHTALYWYRQSLGQGPEFLIYFQGTGAADDSGLPNDRFFAVRPEGSVSTLKIQRTERGDSAVYLCASSWGTSPADTQYFGPGTRLTVL.

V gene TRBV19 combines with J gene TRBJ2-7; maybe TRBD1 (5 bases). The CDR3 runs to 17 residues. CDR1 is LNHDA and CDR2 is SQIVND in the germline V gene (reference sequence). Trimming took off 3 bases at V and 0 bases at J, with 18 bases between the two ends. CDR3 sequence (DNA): TGTGCCAGTAGTATTTCGGGTCTGGGGCAAAGCTCCTACGAGCAGTACTTC. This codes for CASSISGLGQSSYEQYF.

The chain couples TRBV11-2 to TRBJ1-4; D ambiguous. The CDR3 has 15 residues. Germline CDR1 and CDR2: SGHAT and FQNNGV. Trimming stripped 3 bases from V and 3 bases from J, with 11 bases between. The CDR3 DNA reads TGTGCCAGCAGCTTCCCGGGAGTCGCTAATGAAAAACTGTTTTTT. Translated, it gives CASSFPGVANEKLFF.

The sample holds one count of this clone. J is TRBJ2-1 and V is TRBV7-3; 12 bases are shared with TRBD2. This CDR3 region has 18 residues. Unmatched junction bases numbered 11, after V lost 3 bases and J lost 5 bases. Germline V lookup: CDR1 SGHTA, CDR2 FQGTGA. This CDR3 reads CASSFSLTSGRLDNEQFF. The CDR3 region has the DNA TGTGCCAGCAGCTTCTCATTGACTAGCGGGAGATTGGACAATGAGCAGTTCTTC.

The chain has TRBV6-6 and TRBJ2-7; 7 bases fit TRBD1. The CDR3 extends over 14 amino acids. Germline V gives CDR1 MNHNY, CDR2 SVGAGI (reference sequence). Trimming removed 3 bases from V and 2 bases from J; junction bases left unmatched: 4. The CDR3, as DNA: TGTGCCAGCAGTTATACCGGGACAGCCTACGAGCAGTACTTC. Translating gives CASSYTGTAYEQYF.

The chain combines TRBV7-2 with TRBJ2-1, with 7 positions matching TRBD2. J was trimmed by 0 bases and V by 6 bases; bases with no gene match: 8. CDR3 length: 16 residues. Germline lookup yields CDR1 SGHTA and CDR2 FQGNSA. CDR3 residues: CASSPDGRSSYNEQFF. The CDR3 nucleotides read TGTGCCAGCAGTCCCGACGGGAGGAGCTCCTACAATGAGCAGTTCTTC.

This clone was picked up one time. The CDR3 spells CASSLGGQYANTGELFF. For the CDR3, the DNA is TGCGCCAGCAGCTTGGGTGGACAGTACGCGAACACCGGGGAGCTGTTTTTT. The rearrangement links TRBV5-1 to TRBJ2-2; D is perhaps TRBD1 (6 bases). CDR3 length equals 17 residues. Germline V gene sequence: CDR1 SGHRS, CDR2 YFSETQ. V shed 0 bases and J shed 0 bases, with 12 bases lying between them.

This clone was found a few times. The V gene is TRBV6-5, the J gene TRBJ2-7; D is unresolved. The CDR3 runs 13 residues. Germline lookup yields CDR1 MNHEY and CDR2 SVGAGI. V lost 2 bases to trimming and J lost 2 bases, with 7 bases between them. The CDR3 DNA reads TGTGCCAGCAGTTACGGGCCTACCTACGAGCAGTACTTC. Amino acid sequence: CASSYGPTYEQYF.

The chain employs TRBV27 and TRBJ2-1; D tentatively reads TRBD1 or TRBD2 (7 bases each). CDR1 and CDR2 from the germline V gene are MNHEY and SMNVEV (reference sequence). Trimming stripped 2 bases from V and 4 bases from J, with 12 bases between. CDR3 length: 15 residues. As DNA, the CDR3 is TGTGCCAGCAGTTTAGCAGCGGGACAGTACAATGAGCAGTTCTTC. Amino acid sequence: CASSLAAGQYNEQFF.

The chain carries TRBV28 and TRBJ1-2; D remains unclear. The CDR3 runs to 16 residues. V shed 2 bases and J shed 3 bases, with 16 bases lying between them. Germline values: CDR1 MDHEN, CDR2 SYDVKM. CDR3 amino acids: CASSLDQFGPYYGYTF. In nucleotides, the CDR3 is TGTGCCAGCAGTTTAGATCAATTTGGGCCGTACTATGGCTACACCTTC.

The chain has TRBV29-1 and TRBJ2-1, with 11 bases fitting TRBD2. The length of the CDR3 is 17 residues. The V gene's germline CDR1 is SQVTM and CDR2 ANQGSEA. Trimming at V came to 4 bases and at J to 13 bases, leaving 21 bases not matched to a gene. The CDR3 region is CSVVRSLGGLAAPVQFF. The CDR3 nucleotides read TGCAGCGTTGTGCGCTCCTTGGGGGGACTAGCGGCTCCGGTCCAGTTCTTC.

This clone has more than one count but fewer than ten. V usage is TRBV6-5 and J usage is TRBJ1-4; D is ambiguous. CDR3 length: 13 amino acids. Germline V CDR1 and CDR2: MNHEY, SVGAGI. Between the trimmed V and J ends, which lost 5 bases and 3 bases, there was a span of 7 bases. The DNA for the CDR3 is TGTGCCAGCAGTGCCAGGCCTAATGAAAAACTGTTTTTT. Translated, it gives CASSARPNEKLFF.

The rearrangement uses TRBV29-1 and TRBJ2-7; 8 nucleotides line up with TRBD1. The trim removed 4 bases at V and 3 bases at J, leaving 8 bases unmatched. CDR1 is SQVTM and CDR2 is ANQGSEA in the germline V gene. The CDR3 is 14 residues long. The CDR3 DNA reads TGCAGCGTTGCTTGGGGACAGGCTGTCTACGAGCAGTACTTC. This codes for CSVAWGQAVYEQYF.

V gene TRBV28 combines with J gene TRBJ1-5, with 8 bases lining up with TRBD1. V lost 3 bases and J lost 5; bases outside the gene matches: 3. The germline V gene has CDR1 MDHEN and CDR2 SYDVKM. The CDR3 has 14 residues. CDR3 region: CASSLIQGDQPQHF. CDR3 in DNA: TGTGCCAGCAGTTTGATACAGGGGGATCAGCCCCAGCATTTT.

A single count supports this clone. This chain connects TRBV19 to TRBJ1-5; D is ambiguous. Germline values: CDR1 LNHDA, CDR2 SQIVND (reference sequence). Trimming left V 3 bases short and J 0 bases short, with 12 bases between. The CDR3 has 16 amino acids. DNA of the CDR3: TGTGCCAGTAGTATCCGGGAGATATATAGCAATCAGCCCCAGCATTTT. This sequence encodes CASSIREIYSNQPQHF.

CDR3 sequence reads: CASSSGTAEKLFF. CDR3 in DNA: TGTGCCAGCAGCTCGGGGACAGCTGAAAAACTGTTTTTT. The genes are TRBV5-4 and TRBJ1-4, with TRBD1 matching 7 bases. Germline CDR1 and CDR2: SGHNT and YYREEE (reference sequence). Trimming took 3 bases from V and 7 from J; bases not matched to a gene: 3. The CDR3 extends over 13 amino acids.

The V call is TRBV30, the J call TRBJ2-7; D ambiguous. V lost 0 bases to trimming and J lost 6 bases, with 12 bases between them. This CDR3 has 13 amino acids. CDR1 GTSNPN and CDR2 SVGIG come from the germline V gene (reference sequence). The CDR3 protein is CAWSVGLEVEQYF. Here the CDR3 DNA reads TGTGCCTGGAGTGTCGGGCTAGAGGTCGAGCAGTACTTC.

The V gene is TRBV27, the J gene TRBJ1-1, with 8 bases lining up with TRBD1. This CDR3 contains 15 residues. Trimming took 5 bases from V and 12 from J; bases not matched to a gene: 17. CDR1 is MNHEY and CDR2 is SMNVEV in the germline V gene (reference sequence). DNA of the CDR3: TGTGCCAGCAGTGGCAACGCAGGGGGCGGGAGTAGGTCTTTCTTT. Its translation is CASSGNAGGGSRSFF.

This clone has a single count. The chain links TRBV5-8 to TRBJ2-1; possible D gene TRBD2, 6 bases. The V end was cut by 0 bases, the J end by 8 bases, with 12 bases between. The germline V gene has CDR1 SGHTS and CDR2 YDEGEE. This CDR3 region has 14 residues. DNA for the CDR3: TGTGCCAGCAGCTTGGAGACTAGTTGGGATGAGCAGTTCTTC. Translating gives CASSLETSWDEQFF.

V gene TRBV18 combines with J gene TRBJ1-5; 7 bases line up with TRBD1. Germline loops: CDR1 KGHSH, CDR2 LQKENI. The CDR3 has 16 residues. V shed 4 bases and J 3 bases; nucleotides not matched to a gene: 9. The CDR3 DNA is TGTGCCAGCTCACTTACAGGGGAGGATACCAATCAGCCCCAGCATTTT. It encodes CASSLTGEDTNQPQHF.

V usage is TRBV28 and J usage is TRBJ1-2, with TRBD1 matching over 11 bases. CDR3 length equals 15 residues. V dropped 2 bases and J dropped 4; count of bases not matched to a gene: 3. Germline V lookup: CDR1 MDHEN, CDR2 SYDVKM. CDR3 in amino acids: CASSLGGQGGYGYTF. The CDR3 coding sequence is TGTGCCAGCAGTTTAGGGGGACAGGGGGGCTATGGCTACACCTTC.